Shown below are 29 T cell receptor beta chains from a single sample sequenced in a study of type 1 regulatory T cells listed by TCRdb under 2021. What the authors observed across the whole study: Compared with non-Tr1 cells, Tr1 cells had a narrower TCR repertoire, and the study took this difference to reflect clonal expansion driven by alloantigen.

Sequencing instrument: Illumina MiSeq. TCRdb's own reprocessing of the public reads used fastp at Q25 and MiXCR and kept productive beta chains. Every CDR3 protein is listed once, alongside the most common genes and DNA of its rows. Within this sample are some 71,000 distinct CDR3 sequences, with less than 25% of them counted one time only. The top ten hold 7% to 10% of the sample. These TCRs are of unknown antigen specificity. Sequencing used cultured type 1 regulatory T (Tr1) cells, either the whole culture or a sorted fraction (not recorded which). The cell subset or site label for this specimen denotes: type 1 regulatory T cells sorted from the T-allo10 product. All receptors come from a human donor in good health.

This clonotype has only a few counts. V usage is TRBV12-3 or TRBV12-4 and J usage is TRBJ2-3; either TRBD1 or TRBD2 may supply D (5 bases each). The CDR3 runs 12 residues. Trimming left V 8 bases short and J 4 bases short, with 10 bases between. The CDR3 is CASRMGADTQYF. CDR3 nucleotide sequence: TGTGCCAGCCGGATGGGGGCAGATACGCAGTATTTT.

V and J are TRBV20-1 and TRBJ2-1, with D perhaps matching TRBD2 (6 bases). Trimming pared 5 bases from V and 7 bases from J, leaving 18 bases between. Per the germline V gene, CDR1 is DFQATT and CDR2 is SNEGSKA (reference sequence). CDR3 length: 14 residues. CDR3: CSASLGGVGNEQFF. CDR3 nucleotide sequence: TGCAGTGCTTCTCTAGGCGGGGTGGGAAATGAGCAGTTCTTC.

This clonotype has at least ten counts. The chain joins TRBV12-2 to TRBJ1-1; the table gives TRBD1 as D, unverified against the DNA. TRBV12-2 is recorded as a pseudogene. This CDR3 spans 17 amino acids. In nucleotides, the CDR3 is TGTGCAAGTCGATCCCCCGCCGCGGTAGAGCCGAACACTGAAGCTTTCTTT. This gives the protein CASRSPAAVEPNTEAFF.

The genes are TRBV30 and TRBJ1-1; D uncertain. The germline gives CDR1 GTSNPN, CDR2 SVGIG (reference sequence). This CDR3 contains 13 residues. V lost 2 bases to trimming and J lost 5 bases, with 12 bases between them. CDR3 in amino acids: CAWSSGFETEAFF. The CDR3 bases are TGTGCCTGGAGTTCGGGGTTCGAGACTGAAGCTTTCTTT.

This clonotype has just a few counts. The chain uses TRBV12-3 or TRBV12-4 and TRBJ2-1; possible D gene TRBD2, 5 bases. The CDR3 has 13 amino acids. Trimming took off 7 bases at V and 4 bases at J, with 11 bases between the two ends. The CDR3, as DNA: TGTGCCAGCACAAACGACTATTACAATGAGCAGTTCTTC. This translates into CASTNDYYNEQFF.

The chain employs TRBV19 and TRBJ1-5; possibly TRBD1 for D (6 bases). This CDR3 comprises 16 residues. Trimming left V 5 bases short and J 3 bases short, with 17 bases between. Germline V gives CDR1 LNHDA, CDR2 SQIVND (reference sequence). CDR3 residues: CASSPKVGHNNQPQHF. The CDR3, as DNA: TGTGCCAGTAGTCCCAAAGTGGGACACAACAATCAGCCCCAGCATTTT.

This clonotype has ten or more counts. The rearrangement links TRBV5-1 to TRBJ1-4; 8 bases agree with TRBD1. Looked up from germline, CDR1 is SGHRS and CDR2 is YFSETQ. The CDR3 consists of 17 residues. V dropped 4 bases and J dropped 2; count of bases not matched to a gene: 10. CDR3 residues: CASSLIPGGATNEKLFF. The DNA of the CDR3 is TGCGCCAGCAGCCTCATACCAGGGGGCGCTACTAATGAAAAACTGTTTTTT. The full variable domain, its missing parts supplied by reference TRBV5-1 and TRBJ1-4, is KAGVTQTPRYLIKTRGQQVTLSCSPISGHRSVSWYQQTPGQGLQFLFEYFSETQRNKGNFPGRFSGRQFSNSRSEMNVSTLELGDSALYLCASSLIPGGATNEKLFFGSGTQLSVL.

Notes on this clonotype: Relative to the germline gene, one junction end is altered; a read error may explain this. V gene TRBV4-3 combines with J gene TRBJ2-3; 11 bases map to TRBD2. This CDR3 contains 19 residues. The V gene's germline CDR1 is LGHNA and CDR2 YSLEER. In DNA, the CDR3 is TGCGCCAGCAGCCAAGATCTAGCGGGAGGTCTCGGGTTCACAGATACACAGTATTTT. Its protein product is CASSQDLAGGLGFTDTQYF.

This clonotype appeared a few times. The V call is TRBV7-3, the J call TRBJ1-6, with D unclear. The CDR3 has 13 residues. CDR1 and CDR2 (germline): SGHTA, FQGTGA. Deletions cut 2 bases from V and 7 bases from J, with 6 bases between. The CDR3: CASSLRMNSPLHF. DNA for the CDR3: TGTGCCAGCAGCTTACGGATGAATTCACCCCTCCACTTT.

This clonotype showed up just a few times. The CDR3 sequence is CASRGGPQNNEQFF. Here the CDR3 DNA reads TGCGCCAGCAGGGGGGGACCCCAAAATAATGAGCAGTTCTTC. V is TRBV5-1 and J is TRBJ2-1; perhaps TRBD2 as D (6 bases). CDR1 is SGHRS, CDR2 YFSETQ, per germline. V gave up 5 bases and J gave up 7 bases, with 16 bases separating them. This CDR3 spans 14 amino acids. The full variable domain, completed using reference TRBV5-1 and TRBJ2-1, is KAGVTQTPRYLIKTRGQQVTLSCSPISGHRSVSWYQQTPGQGLQFLFEYFSETQRNKGNFPGRFSGRQFSNSRSEMNVSTLELGDSALYLCASRGGPQNNEQFFGPGTRLTVL.

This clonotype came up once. CDR3 region: CASSTDPRGELFF. CDR3 nucleotide sequence: TGTGCCAGCAGTACGGACCCTCGCGGGGAGCTGTTTTTT. The chain combines TRBV6-1 with TRBJ2-2; no clear D gene. The CDR3 is made up of 13 amino acids. CDR1 and CDR2 from the germline V gene are MNHNS and SASEGT. The germline V and J ends were trimmed by 5 bases and 7 bases, with 11 bases remaining between them.

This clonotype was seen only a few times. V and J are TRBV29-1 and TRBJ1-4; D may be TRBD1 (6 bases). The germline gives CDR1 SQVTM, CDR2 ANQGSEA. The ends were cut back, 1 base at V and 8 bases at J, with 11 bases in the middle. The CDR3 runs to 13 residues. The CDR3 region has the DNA TGCAGCGTTGAAGTACAGGGAAGCGAAAAACTGTTTTTT. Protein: CSVEVQGSEKLFF.

The CDR3 coding sequence is TGCGCCAGCAGCCCGACAGGGGCCCGACCCAATACGCAGTATTTT. Protein sequence: CASSPTGARPNTQYF. V and J are TRBV5-1 and TRBJ2-3; TRBD1 matches 8 bases. The CDR3 spans 15 residues. Unmatched junction bases numbered 11, after V lost 4 bases and J lost 7 bases. Germline lookup yields CDR1 SGHRS and CDR2 YFSETQ.

The CDR3, as DNA: TGTGCCAGCAGTTTGGTGGCGGGGCGGTATCGCAATGAGCAGTTCTTC. It codes for CASSLVAGRYRNEQFF. This chain connects TRBV28 to TRBJ2-1; TRBD2 is a possible D gene (6 bases). Trimming removed 3 bases at V and 6 bases at J, with 18 bases between. CDR3 length equals 16 residues. Germline V gives CDR1 MDHEN, CDR2 SYDVKM. Filled out from reference TRBV28 and TRBJ2-1, the complete variable domain reads DVKVTQSSRYLVKRTGEKVFLECVQDMDHENMFWYRQDPGLGLRLIYFSYDVKMKEKGDIPEGYSVSREKKERFSLILESASTNQTSMYLCASSLVAGRYRNEQFFGPGTRLTVL.

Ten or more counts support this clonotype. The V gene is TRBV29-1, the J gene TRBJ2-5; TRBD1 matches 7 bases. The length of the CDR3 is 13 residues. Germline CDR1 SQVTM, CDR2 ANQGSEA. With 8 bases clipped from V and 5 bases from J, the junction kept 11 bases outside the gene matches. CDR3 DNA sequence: TGCAGCACCGAGACAGGGCGGCGGGAGACCCAGTACTTC. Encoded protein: CSTETGRRETQYF. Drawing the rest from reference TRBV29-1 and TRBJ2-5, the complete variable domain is SAVISQKPSRDICQRGTSLTIQCQVDSQVTMMFWYRQQPGQSLTLIATANQGSEATYESGFVIDKFPISRPNLTFSTLTVSNMSPEDSSIYLCSTETGRRETQYFGPGTRLLVL.

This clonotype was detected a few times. CDR3 bases: TGTGCCAGCAGCCCGCAGGGTGAGCGTCAGCCCCAGCATTTT. This encodes CASSPQGERQPQHF. The gene calls are TRBV12-3 or TRBV12-4 and TRBJ1-5; possible D gene TRBD1, 5 bases. V lost 6 bases to trimming and J lost 6 bases, with 15 bases between them. This CDR3 region has 14 residues.

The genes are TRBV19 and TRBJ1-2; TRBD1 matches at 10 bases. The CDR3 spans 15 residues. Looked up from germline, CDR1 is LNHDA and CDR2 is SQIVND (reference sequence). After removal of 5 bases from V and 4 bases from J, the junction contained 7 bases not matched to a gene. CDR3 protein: CASSPGTGDRYGYTF. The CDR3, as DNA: TGTGCCAGTAGTCCCGGGACAGGGGACCGCTATGGCTACACCTTC.

DNA for the CDR3: TGCGCCAGCAGCCTAACCGCCGGGCCCACTGAAGCTTTCTTT. Amino acids: CASSLTAGPTEAFF. The V call is TRBV5-1, the J call TRBJ1-1; no reliable D call. The length of the CDR3 is 14 residues. The V and J ends lost 4 bases and 4 bases respectively, with 14 bases between them. From germline, CDR1 is SGHRS and CDR2 YFSETQ.

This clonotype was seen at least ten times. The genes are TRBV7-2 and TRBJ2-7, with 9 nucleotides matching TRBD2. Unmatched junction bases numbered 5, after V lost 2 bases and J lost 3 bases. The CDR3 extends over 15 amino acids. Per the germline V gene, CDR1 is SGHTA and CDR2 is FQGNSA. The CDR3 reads CASSLYGSGSYEQYF. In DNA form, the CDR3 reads TGTGCCAGCAGCTTATATGGTAGCGGGAGCTACGAGCAGTACTTC.

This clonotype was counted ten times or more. In DNA, the CDR3 is TGTGCCAGCAGTCCCATGGGTGGGGCCAACGTCCTGACTTTC. Translated: CASSPMGGANVLTF. The chain uses TRBV12-3 or TRBV12-4 and TRBJ2-6, with D uncertain. V gave up 5 bases and J gave up 3 bases, with 8 bases separating them. There are 14 residues in the CDR3.

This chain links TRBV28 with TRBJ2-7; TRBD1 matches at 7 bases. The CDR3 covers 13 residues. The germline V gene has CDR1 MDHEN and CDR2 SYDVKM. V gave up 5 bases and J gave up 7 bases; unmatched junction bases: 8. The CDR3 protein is CASSPHRQGEQYF. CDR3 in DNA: TGTGCCAGCAGTCCTCATCGACAGGGAGAGCAGTACTTC.

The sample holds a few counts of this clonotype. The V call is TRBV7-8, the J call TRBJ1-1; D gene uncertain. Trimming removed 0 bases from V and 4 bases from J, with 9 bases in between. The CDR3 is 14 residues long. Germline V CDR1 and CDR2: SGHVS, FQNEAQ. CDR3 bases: TGTGCCAGCAGCTTAGCTCGGGCCCTCACTGAAGCTTTCTTT. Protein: CASSLARALTEAFF.

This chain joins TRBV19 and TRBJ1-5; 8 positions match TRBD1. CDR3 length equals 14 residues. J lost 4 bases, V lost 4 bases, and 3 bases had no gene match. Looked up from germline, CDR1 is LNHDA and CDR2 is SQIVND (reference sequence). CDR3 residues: CASSTQGGNQPQHF. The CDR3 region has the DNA TGTGCCAGTAGTACACAGGGGGGGAATCAGCCCCAGCATTTT. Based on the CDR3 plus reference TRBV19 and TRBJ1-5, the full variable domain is DGGITQSPKYLFRKEGQNVTLSCEQNLNHDAMYWYRQDPGQGLRLIYYSQIVNDFQKGDIAEGYSVSREKKESFPLTVTSAQKNPTAFYLCASSTQGGNQPQHFGDGTRLSIL.

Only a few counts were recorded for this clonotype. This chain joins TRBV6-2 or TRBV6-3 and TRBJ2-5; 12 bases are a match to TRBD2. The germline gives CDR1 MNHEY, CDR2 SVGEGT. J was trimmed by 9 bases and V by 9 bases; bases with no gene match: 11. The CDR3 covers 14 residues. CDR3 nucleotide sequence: TGTGCCAGTGGACTAGCGGGGTTGCCATCGGCCCAGTACTTC. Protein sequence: CASGLAGLPSAQYF.

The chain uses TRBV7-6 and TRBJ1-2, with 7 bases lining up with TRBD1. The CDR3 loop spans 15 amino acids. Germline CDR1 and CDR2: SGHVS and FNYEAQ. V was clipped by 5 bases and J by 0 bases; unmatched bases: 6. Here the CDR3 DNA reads TGTGCCAGCAGCAAAGGGACAGTAGCTAACTATGGCTACACCTTC. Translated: CASSKGTVANYGYTF.

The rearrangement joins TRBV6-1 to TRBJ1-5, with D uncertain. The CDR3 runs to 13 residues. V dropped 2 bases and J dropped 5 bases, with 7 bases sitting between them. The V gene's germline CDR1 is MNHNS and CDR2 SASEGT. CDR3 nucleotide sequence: TGTGCCAGCAGTGAATTATGGGATCAGCCCCAGCATTTT. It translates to CASSELWDQPQHF.

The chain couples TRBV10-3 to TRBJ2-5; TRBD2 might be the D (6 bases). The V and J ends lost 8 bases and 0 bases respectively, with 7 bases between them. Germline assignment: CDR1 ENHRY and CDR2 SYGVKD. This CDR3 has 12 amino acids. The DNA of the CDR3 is TGTGCCATCGCGGGGAACCAAGAGACCCAGTACTTC. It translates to CAIAGNQETQYF.

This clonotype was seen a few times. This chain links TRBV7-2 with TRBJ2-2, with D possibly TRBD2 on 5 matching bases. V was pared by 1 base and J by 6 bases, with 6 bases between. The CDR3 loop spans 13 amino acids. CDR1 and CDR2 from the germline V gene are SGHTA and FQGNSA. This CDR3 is CASSLVSAGELFF. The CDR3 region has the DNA TGTGCCAGCAGCTTAGTTAGCGCCGGGGAGCTGTTTTTT.

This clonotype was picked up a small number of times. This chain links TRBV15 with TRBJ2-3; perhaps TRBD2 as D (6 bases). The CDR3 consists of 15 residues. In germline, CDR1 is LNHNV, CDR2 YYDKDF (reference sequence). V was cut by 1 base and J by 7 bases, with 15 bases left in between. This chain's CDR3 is CATSRGFGGPNTQYF. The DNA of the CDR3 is TGTGCCACCAGCAGAGGTTTCGGGGGTCCGAATACGCAGTATTTT.